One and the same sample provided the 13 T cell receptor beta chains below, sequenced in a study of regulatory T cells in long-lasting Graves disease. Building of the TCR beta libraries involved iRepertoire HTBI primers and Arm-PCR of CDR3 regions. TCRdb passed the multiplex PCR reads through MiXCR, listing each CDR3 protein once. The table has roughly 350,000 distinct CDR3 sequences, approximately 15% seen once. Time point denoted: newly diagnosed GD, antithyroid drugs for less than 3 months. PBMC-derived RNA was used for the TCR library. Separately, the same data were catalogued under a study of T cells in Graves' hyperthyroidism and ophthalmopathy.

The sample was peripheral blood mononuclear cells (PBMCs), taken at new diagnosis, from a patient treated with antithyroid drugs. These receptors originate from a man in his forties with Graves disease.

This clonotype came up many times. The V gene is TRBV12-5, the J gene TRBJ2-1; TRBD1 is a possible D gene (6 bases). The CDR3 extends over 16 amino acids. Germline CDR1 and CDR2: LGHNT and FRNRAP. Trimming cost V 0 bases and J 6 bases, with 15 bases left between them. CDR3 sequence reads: CASGLVIYRDGNEQFF. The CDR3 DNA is TGTGCTAGTGGTTTGGTCATCTACAGGGATGGCAATGAGCAGTTCTTC.

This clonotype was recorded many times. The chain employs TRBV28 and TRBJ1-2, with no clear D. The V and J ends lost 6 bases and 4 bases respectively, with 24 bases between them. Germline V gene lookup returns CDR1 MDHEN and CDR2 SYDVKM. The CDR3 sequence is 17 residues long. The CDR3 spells CASSTPEVTFNLYGYTF. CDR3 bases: TGTGCCAGCAGCACTCCGGAGGTGACCTTCAACCTCTATGGCTACACCTTC.

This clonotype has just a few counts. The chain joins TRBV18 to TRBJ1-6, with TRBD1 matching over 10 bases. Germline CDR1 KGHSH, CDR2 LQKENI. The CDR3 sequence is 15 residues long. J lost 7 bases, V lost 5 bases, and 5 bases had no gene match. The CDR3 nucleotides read TGTGCCAGCTCAGTAGGACAGGGGGAGAATTCACCCCTCCACTTT. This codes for CASSVGQGENSPLHF.

CDR3 in DNA: TGTGCCAGCAGTGCAGTCTCTGGGGCCAACGTCCTGACTTTC. Protein sequence: CASSAVSGANVLTF. The V gene is TRBV2, the J gene TRBJ2-6; D gene ambiguous. Germline CDR1 is SNHLY and CDR2 is FYNNEI. Trimming pared 4 bases from V and 0 bases from J, leaving 4 bases between. The CDR3 is made up of 14 amino acids.

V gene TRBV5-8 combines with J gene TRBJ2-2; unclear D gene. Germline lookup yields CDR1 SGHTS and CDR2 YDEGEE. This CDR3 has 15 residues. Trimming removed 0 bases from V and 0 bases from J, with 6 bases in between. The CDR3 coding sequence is TGTGCCAGCAGCTTGGTCGGTACGAACACCGGGGAGCTGTTTTTT. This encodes CASSLVGTNTGELFF. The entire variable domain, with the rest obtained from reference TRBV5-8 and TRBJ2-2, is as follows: EAGVTQSPTHLIKTRGQQATLRCSPISGHTSVYWYQQALGLGLQFLLWYDEGEERNRGNFPPRFSGRQFPNYSSELNVNALELEDSALYLCASSLVGTNTGELFFGEGSRLTVL.

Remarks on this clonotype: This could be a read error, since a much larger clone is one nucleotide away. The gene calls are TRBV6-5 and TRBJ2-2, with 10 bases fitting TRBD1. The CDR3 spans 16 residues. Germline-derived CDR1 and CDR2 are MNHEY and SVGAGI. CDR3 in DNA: TGTGTCAGCAGTTACGGACAGGGGGGCGCAACCGGGGAGCTGTTTTTT. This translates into CVSSYGQGGATGELFF.

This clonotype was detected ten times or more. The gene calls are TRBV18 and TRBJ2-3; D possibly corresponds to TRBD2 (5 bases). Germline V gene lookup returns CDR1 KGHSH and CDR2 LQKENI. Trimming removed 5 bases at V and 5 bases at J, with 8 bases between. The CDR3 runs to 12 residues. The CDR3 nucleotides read TGTGCCAGCTCAGAGGGTGTAGATACGCAGTATTTT. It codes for CASSEGVDTQYF.

CDR3 DNA sequence: TGTGCCAGTAGTAGAGGGGTCGGAGAGACTGAAGCTTTCTTT. It yields the protein CASSRGVGETEAFF. V gene TRBV19 combines with J gene TRBJ1-1, with D perhaps matching TRBD1 (5 bases). The germline V gene encodes CDR1 LNHDA and CDR2 SQIVND (reference sequence). Trimming took 4 bases from V and 5 from J, leaving 14 bases between them. The CDR3 consists of 14 residues.

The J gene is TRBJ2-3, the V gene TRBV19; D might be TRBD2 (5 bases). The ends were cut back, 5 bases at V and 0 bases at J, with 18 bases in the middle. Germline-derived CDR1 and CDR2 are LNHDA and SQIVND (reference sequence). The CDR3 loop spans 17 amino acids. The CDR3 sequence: CASSSAKKAASTDTQYF. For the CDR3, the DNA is TGTGCCAGTAGTTCGGCGAAGAAAGCGGCTAGCACAGATACGCAGTATTTT.

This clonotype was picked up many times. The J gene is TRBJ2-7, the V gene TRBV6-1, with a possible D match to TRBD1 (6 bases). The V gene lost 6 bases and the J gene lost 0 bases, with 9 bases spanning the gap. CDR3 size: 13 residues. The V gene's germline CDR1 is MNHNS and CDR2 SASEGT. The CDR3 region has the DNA TGTGCCAGCAGCCGGGACAACTCCTACGAGCAGTACTTC. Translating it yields CASSRDNSYEQYF.

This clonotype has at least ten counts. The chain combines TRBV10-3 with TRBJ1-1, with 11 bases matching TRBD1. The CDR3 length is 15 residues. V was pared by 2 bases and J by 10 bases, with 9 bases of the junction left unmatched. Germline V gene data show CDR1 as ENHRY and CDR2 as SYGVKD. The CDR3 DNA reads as TGTGCCATCAGTGAGCCCGGACAGGGGGCAAATCGAGCTTTCTTT. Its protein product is CAISEPGQGANRAFF.

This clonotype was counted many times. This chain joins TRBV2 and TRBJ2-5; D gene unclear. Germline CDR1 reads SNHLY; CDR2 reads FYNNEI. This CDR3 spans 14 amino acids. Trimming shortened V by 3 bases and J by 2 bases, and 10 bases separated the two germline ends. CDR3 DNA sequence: TGTGCCAGCAGTGAGATAACCGGGCAAGAGACCCAGTACTTC. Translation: CASSEITGQETQYF. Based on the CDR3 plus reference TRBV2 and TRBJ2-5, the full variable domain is EPEVTQTPSHQVTQMGQEVILRCVPISNHLYFYWYRQILGQKVEFLVSFYNNEISEKSEIFDDQFSVERPDGSNFTLKIRSTKLEDSAMYFCASSEITGQETQYFGPGTRLLVL.

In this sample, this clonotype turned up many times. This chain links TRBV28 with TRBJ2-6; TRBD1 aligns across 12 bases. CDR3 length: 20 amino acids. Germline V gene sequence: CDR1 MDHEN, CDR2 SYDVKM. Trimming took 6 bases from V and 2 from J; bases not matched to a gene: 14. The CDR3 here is CASRGTQGTGGLPGANVLTF. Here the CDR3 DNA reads TGTGCCAGCAGAGGTACCCAGGGGACAGGGGGCCTCCCTGGGGCCAACGTCCTGACTTTC.